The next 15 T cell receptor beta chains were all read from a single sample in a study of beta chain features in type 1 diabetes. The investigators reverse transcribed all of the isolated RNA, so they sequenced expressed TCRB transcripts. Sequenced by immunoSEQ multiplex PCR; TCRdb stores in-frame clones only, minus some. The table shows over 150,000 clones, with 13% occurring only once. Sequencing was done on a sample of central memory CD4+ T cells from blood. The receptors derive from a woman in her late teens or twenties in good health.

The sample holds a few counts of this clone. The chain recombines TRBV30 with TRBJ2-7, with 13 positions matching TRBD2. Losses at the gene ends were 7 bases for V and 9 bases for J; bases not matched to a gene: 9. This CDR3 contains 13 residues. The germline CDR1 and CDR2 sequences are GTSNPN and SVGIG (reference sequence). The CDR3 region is CASRTSGGLMQYF. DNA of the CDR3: TGTGCCTCCCGGACTAGCGGGGGATTAATGCAGTACTTC.

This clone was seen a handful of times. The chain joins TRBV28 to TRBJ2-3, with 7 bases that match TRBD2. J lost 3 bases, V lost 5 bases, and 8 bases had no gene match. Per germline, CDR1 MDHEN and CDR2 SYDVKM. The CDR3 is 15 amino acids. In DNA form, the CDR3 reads TGTGCCAGCAGTCCCCCGGGAGGTGGGACAGATACGCAGTATTTT. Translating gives CASSPPGGGTDTQYF.

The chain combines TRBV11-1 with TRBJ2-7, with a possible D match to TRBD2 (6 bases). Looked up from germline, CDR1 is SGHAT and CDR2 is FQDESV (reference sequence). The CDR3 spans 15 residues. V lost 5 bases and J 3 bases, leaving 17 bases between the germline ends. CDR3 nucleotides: TGTGCCAGCAGCGCTAGTAGCGGAGCCTACTACGAGCAGTACTTC. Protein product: CASSASSGAYYEQYF.

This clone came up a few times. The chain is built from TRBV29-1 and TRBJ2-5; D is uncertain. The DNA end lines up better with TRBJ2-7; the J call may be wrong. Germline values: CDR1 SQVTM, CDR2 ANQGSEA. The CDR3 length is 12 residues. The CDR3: CSVKSRDYEQYF. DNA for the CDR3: TGCAGCGTCAAAAGTAGAGACTACGAGCAGTACTTC.

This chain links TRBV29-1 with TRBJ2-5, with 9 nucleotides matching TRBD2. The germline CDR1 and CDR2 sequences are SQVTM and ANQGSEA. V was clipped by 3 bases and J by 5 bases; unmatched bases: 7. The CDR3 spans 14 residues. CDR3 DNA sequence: TGCAGCGTTGATCGCCTAGCGGGACAGGAGACCCAGTACTTC. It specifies CSVDRLAGQETQYF.

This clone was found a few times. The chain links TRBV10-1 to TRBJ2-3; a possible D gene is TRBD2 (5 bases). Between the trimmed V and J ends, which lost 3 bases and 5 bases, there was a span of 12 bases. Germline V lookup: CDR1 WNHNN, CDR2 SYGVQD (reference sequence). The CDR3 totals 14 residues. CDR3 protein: CASSDSSPQDTQYF. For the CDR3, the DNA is TGCGCCAGCAGTGATTCTAGCCCCCAAGATACGCAGTATTTT.

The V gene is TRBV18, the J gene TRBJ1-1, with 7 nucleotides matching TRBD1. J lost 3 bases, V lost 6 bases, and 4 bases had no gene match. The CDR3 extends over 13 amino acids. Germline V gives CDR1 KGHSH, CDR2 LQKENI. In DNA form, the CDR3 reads TGTGCCAGCTCCCCCGGACAGGACACTGAAGCTTTCTTT. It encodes CASSPGQDTEAFF.

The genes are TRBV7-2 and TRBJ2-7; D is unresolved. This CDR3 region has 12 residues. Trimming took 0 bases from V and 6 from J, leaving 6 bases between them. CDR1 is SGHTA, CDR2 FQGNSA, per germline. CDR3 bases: TGTGCCAGCAGCTTAGCCCCTCTCGAGCAGTACTTC. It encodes CASSLAPLEQYF. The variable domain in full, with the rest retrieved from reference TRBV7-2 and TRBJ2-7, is GAGVSQSPSNKVTEKGKDVELRCDPISGHTALYWYRQSLGQGLEFLIYFQGNSAPDKSGLPSDRFSAERTGGSVSTLTIQRTQQEDSAVYLCASSLAPLEQYFGPGTRLTVT.

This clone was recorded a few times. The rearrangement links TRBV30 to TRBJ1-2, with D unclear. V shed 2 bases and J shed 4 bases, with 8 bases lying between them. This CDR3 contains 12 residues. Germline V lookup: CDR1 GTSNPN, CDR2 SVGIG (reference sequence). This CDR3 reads CAWSKESYGYTF. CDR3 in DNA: TGTGCCTGGAGTAAGGAGTCCTATGGCTACACCTTC.

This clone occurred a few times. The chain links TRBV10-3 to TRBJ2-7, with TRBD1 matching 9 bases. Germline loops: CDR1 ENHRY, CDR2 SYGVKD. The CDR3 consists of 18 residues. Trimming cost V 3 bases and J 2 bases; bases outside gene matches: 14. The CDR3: CAISDSGKLGQGTYEQYF. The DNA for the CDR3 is TGTGCCATCAGTGACAGCGGTAAACTGGGACAGGGTACCTACGAGCAGTACTTC.

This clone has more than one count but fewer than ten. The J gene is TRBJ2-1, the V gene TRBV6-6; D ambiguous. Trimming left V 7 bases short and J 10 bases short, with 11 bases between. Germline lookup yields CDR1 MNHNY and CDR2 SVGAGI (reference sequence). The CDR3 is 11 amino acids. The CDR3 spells CASTFAGEQFF. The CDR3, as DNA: TGTGCCAGCACGTTTGCCGGGGAGCAGTTCTTC.

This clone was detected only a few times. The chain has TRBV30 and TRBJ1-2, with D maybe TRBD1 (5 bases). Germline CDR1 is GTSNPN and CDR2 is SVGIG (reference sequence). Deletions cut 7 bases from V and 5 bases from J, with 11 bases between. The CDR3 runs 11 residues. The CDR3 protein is CASSPGYGYTF. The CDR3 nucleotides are TGTGCCTCCTCACCAGGGTATGGCTACACCTTC.

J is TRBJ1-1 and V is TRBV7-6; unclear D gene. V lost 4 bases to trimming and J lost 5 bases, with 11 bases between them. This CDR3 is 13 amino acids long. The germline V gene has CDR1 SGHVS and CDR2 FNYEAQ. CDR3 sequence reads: CASSWKTGTEAFF. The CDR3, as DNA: TGTGCCAGCAGCTGGAAGACGGGGACTGAAGCTTTCTTT.

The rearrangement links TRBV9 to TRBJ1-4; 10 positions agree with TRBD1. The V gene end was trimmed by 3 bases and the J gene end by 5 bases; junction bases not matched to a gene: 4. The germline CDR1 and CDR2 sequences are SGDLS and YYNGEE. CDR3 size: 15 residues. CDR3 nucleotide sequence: TGTGCCAGCAGCGCCGGGACAGGGGTAAATGAAAAACTGTTTTTT. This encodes CASSAGTGVNEKLFF.

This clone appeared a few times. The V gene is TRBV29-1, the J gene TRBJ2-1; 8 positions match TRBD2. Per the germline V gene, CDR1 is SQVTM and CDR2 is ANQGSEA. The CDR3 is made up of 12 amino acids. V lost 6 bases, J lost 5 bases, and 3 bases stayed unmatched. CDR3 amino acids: CSVRLAHNEQFF. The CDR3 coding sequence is TGCAGCGTGCGACTAGCGCACAATGAGCAGTTCTTC.